Below, 14 T cell receptor beta chains from the same sample are listed, as sequenced in a study of blood T cell repertoires in COVID-19. The data were produced by immunoSEQ multiplex PCR, yet TCRdb's version contains in-frame clones alone and is incomplete. The sample lists 45,000 to 65,000 clones; about three quarters were seen once. The sample taken for sequencing was peripheral blood. Every receptor here comes from a man between 65 and 79 years old with active or convalescent COVID-19.

There are a few counts of this clone. The chain joins TRBV12-5 to TRBJ2-7; 11 bases line up with TRBD1. This CDR3 region has 16 residues. Germline assignment: CDR1 LGHNT and CDR2 FRNRAP. Trimming cost V 0 bases and J 3 bases; bases outside gene matches: 4. The CDR3 DNA reads TGTGCTAGTGGTTTGGTACTGGGACAGGGGGTCTACGAGCAGTACTTC. As protein: CASGLVLGQGVYEQYF.

This chain connects TRBV12-5 to TRBJ2-2; TRBD1 matches 8 bases. This CDR3 comprises 16 residues. J gave up 0 bases and V 5 bases, and 5 bases lay outside the gene matches. In germline, CDR1 is LGHNT, CDR2 FRNRAP. The CDR3 protein is CASGLRTGTNTGELFF. The CDR3 DNA sequence: TGTGCTAGTGGTCTCCGGACAGGGACGAACACCGGGGAGCTGTTTTTT.

A note on this clone: The germline gene is not matched at one end of the junction; a read error may be the cause. The chain couples TRBV6-2 or TRBV6-3 to TRBJ1-2, with 7 positions matching TRBD1. The CDR3 is 15 residues long. Germline CDR1 reads MNHEY; CDR2 reads SVGEGT. The CDR3 DNA reads TGTGCCAGCAGTGACTCCGGGACAGCTAACTATGGCTACACCTTC. This gives the protein CASSDSGTANYGYTF.

CDR3 in amino acids: CASSSTSGRKVKNIQYF. In DNA, the CDR3 is TGTGCCAGCAGCTCAACTAGCGGGAGGAAGGTCAAAAACATTCAGTACTTC. The J gene is TRBJ2-4, the V gene TRBV7-2, with 12 bases identical to TRBD2. This CDR3 is built from 17 residues. Trimming at V came to 4 bases and at J to 3 bases, leaving 7 bases not matched to a gene. The germline gives CDR1 SGHTA, CDR2 FQGNSA.

Comments on this clone: In the same sample, other DNA sequences code for this CDR3. The J gene is TRBJ1-1, the V gene TRBV3-1 (or the pseudogene TRBV3-2); D uncertain. The V gene's germline CDR1 is LGHDT and CDR2 YNNKEL (reference sequence). The CDR3 is made up of 11 amino acids. V was clipped by 6 bases and J by 7 bases, with 9 bases between them. CDR3 protein: CASRGGNEAFF. The DNA for the CDR3 is TGTGCCAGCAGAGGAGGGAATGAAGCTTTCTTT.

V usage is TRBV29-1 and J usage is TRBJ1-1; D is unclear. The ends were cut back, 7 bases at V and 4 bases at J, with 16 bases in the middle. CDR3 length equals 13 residues. CDR1 and CDR2 (germline): SQVTM, ANQGSEA. The CDR3 protein is CSARTDPGTEAFF. The CDR3 nucleotides read TGCAGCGCCCGGACTGACCCGGGCACTGAAGCTTTCTTT.

This clone was picked up one time. CDR3 sequence reads: CASSLSSLAGARGDTQYF. CDR3 in DNA: TGTGCCAGCAGCTTAAGTAGTCTAGCGGGGGCCAGGGGAGATACGCAGTATTTT. The chain employs TRBV11-3 and TRBJ2-3; 10 nucleotides line up with TRBD2. With 2 bases clipped from V and 5 bases from J, the junction kept 13 bases outside the gene matches. CDR3 length: 18 amino acids. Looked up from germline, CDR1 is SGHNT and CDR2 is YENEEA.

The gene calls are TRBV28 and TRBJ2-3; 8 nucleotides match TRBD2. The CDR3 runs 16 residues. After removal of 3 bases from V and 5 bases from J, the junction contained 10 bases not matched to a gene. Germline V gives CDR1 MDHEN, CDR2 SYDVKM. The CDR3 protein is CASSLSGRGVLDTQYF. CDR3 in DNA: TGTGCCAGCAGTTTGTCTGGGCGGGGGGTGTTAGATACGCAGTATTTT.

The rearrangement joins TRBV7-2 to TRBJ2-2; TRBD1 aligns across 7 bases. This CDR3 spans 14 amino acids. Trimming took 6 bases from V and 6 from J; bases not matched to a gene: 7. Germline V gene data show CDR1 as SGHTA and CDR2 as FQGNSA. CDR3 coding DNA: TGTGCCAGCAGTTGGACAGGCTCGGCCGGGGAGCTGTTTTTT. Amino acids: CASSWTGSAGELFF.

This clone occurred a few times. The chain uses TRBV12-2 and TRBJ2-5; the listed D gene, TRBD2, was not tested against the DNA. TRBV12-2 is classified as a pseudogene. This CDR3 is built from 18 residues. CDR3 protein: CASRLGGRGGRGQETQYF. The CDR3 nucleotides read TGTGCAAGTCGCTTAGGCGGGAGGGGCGGGAGAGGTCAAGAGACCCAGTACTTC.

As regards this clone: The sample holds other DNA sequences that translate to the same CDR3. This chain links TRBV19 with TRBJ1-2; the D is unclear. Germline CDR1 is LNHDA and CDR2 is SQIVND (reference sequence). CDR3 size: 13 residues. V was clipped by 4 bases and J by 7 bases, with 13 bases between them. CDR3 residues: CASSTPGGGGYTF. DNA for the CDR3: TGTGCCAGTAGTACCCCAGGAGGCGGTGGCTACACCTTC. The whole variable domain, remainder taken from reference TRBV19 and TRBJ1-2, is DGGITQSPKYLFRKEGQNVTLSCEQNLNHDAMYWYRQDPGQGLRLIYYSQIVNDFQKGDIAEGYSVSREKKESFPLTVTSAQKNPTAFYLCASSTPGGGGYTFGSGTRLTVV.

This chain joins TRBV27 and TRBJ2-3; TRBD1 aligns across 10 bases. The germline V gene encodes CDR1 MNHEY and CDR2 SMNVEV (reference sequence). The CDR3 is 15 residues long. V was pared by 4 bases and J by 4 bases, with 5 bases of the junction left unmatched. The CDR3 DNA is TGTGCCAGCAGTTCAAAGACAGGGGGCCCAGATACGCAGTATTTT. Its protein product is CASSSKTGGPDTQYF.

The chain joins TRBV12-3 or TRBV12-4 to TRBJ1-2; D call uncertain. V was cut by 5 bases and J by 6 bases, with 13 bases left in between. This CDR3 region has 13 residues. CDR3 in DNA: TGTGCCAGCAGTCTCCGGGGTCCCAATGGCTACACCTTC. This encodes CASSLRGPNGYTF.

This clone was found a few times. The chain joins TRBV24-1 to TRBJ1-2; 7 bases are shared with TRBD1. This CDR3 comprises 15 residues. V lost 3 bases and J lost 7; bases outside the gene matches: 10. From germline, CDR1 is KGHDR and CDR2 SFDVKD. DNA for the CDR3: TGTGCCACCAGTGATGACGTCACGGGACAGCTTGGCTACACCTTC. Protein: CATSDDVTGQLGYTF.